The 12 T cell receptor beta chains presented below share a single source sample, sequenced in a study of T cell responses to AZD1222 COVID-19 vaccine. Only in-frame clones appear in the TCRdb table, and some are missing; sequencing was by immunoSEQ multiplex PCR. The data hold about 260,000 clones, with approximately 93% observed a single time. The starting material was peripheral blood, obtained on day 0 of AZD1222 vaccination. The source is an adult in good health.

The J gene is TRBJ2-1, the V gene TRBV5-6; 9 bases are a match to TRBD2. CDR1 SGHDT and CDR2 YYEEEE come from the germline V gene. The V gene end was trimmed by 0 bases and the J gene end by 7 bases; junction bases not matched to a gene: 5. CDR3 size: 15 residues. The CDR3 DNA sequence: TGTGCCAGCAGCTTGGTGGCGGGAGGGCCAAATGAGCAGTTCTTC. Residues: CASSLVAGGPNEQFF.

The rearrangement links TRBV7-8 to TRBJ2-2, with D perhaps matching TRBD1 (6 bases). The CDR3 is made up of 14 amino acids. Trimming removed 5 bases at V and 5 bases at J, with 12 bases between. Germline loops: CDR1 SGHVS, CDR2 FQNEAQ. CDR3 nucleotides: TGTGCCAGCAGCGTGCGACAGGAGACCGGGGAGCTGTTTTTT. It encodes CASSVRQETGELFF. The full variable domain, completed using reference TRBV7-8 and TRBJ2-2, is GAGVSQSPRYKVAKRGQDVALRCDPISGHVSLFWYQQALGQGPEFLTYFQNEAQLDKSGLPSDRFFAERPEGSVSTLKIQRTQQEDSAVYLCASSVRQETGELFFGEGSRLTVL.

This chain connects TRBV4-3 to TRBJ1-4; 8 nucleotides match TRBD1. The J segment lost 8 bases and the V segment lost 3 bases, leaving 11 bases of the junction unmatched. Germline assignment: CDR1 LGHNA and CDR2 YSLEER. CDR3 length: 16 residues. In nucleotides, the CDR3 is TGCGCCAGCAGCCAGGAGATCAGGGGGCAAGGGGAAAAACTGTTTTTT. Translated, it gives CASSQEIRGQGEKLFF.

The V call is TRBV18, the J call TRBJ1-1; 8 nucleotides line up with TRBD1. The germline V gene has CDR1 KGHSH and CDR2 LQKENI. This CDR3 comprises 15 residues. V lost 5 bases and J lost 4; bases outside the gene matches: 9. CDR3 nucleotide sequence: TGTGCCAGCTCAGGACAGGGAGGTACGGGCACTGAAGCTTTCTTT. It translates to CASSGQGGTGTEAFF. Variable domain in full (rest from reference TRBV18 and TRBJ1-1): NAGVMQNPRHLVRRRGQEARLRCSPMKGHSHVYWYRQLPEEGLKFMVYLQKENIIDESGMPKERFSAEFPKEGPSILRIQQVVRGDSAAYFCASSGQGGTGTEAFFGQGTRLTVV.

This chain connects TRBV4-3 to TRBJ2-7; D perhaps matches TRBD2 (6 bases). V was trimmed by 0 bases and J by 3 bases, leaving 15 bases between them. Germline V gene sequence: CDR1 LGHNA, CDR2 YSLEER. The CDR3 consists of 16 residues. This CDR3 is CASSQDLPGLGYEQYF. The CDR3, as DNA: TGCGCCAGCAGCCAAGATCTTCCGGGACTGGGCTACGAGCAGTACTTC.

The V gene is TRBV12-5, the J gene TRBJ1-1; D is unresolved. This CDR3 has 13 amino acids. Trimming removed 1 base at V and 2 bases at J, with 5 bases between. Germline loops: CDR1 LGHNT, CDR2 FRNRAP. The CDR3 DNA is TGTGCTAGTGGTTTGGGCAGTAACACTGAAGCTTTCTTT. As protein: CASGLGSNTEAFF.

The gene calls are TRBV9 and TRBJ2-7, with 8 bases aligning to TRBD2. In germline, CDR1 is SGDLS, CDR2 YYNGEE. CDR3 length: 15 residues. Trimming removed 1 base from V and 0 bases from J; junction bases left unmatched: 3. The CDR3, as DNA: TGTGCCAGCAGCGTATCCGGGGGGGCCTCCTACGAGCAGTACTTC. Its protein is CASSVSGGASYEQYF.

The chain links TRBV28 to TRBJ1-4, with TRBD1 as a possible D gene (6 bases). V lost 6 bases and J lost 8, with 16 bases in between. Germline-derived CDR1 and CDR2 are MDHEN and SYDVKM. The CDR3 contains 14 residues. CDR3 protein: CASRRGGAEEKLFF. CDR3 in DNA: TGTGCCAGCAGGCGGGGGGGGGCAGAAGAAAAACTGTTTTTT. Using reference TRBV28 and TRBJ1-4 for the parts outside the CDR3, the full variable domain is DVKVTQSSRYLVKRTGEKVFLECVQDMDHENMFWYRQDPGLGLRLIYFSYDVKMKEKGDIPEGYSVSREKKERFSLILESASTNQTSMYLCASRRGGAEEKLFFGSGTQLSVL.

This chain uses TRBV3-1 (or the pseudogene TRBV3-2) with TRBJ1-2; the D gene is possibly TRBD1 (6 bases). Trimming took off 4 bases at V and 2 bases at J, with 11 bases between the two ends. Germline V gene sequence: CDR1 LGHDT, CDR2 YNNKEL (reference sequence). The CDR3 spans 14 residues. The CDR3 is CASSRGTPNYGYTF. The CDR3 DNA follows: TGTGCCAGCAGCCGTGGGACACCCAACTATGGCTACACCTTC.

The J gene is TRBJ1-1, the V gene TRBV27, with TRBD1 as a possible D gene (6 bases). This CDR3 region has 16 residues. In germline, CDR1 is MNHEY, CDR2 SMNVEV (reference sequence). V was trimmed by 5 bases and J by 4 bases, leaving 20 bases between them. The CDR3 DNA is TGTGCCAGCAGTCCCCGGGCAGGGGTAATGATCACTGAAGCTTTCTTT. Encoded protein: CASSPRAGVMITEAFF.

As for this clone: The junction departs from germline at one end; a sequencing error may be responsible. The chain recombines TRBV7-2 with TRBJ2-7, with 10 bases that match TRBD2. Germline V lookup: CDR1 SGHTA, CDR2 FQGNSA. The length of the CDR3 is 15 residues. The CDR3 sequence: CASSVAGGYSGEQYF. The CDR3 coding sequence is TGTGCCAGCAGCGTAGCGGGAGGTTATTCGGGCGAGCAGTACTTC.

This rearrangement joins TRBV30 to TRBJ1-3, with 7 bases lining up with TRBD1. The trim removed 3 bases at V and 6 bases at J, leaving 11 bases unmatched. Germline assignment: CDR1 GTSNPN and CDR2 SVGIG (reference sequence). The CDR3 sequence is 15 residues long. The chain's CDR3 is CAWRDRSSMLNTIYF. The CDR3, as DNA: TGTGCCTGGAGGGACAGGTCATCGATGTTAAACACCATATATTTT.